These T cell receptor beta chains were read from a single sample in a study of identical twins. Via MiXCR, TCRdb re-called the 5' RACE reads, giving one row per CDR3 protein. The sample lists about 890,000 distinct CDR3 sequences, 9% to 15% occurring once. The same specimen was also included in a second study, on yellow fever vaccine responses in identical twins.

Sample: PBMCs. These receptors all come from a woman in her late teens or twenties in good health. CDR3s include the opening cysteine and the closing phenylalanine or tryptophan.

15,TRBJ2-7,TRBV7-2,CASSLRYRIAYEQYF
13,TRBJ2-1,TRBV20-1,CSASSPRYNEQFF
19,TRBJ2-5,TRBV7-8,CASIRVRVQSGWSQETQYF
11,TRBJ2-1,TRBV20-1,CSWDGVREQFF
14,TRBJ2-3,TRBV20-1,CSAISSPSTDTQYF
14,TRBJ2-7,TRBV7-2,CASSALAGVWEQYF
18,TRBJ2-2,TRBV4-1,CASSQSGALGRDTGELFF
17,TRBJ2-3,TRBV7-2,CASSFLQGSIGTDTQYF
16,TRBJ2-1,TRBV3-1,CASSPTPGGVEVEQFF
16,TRBJ2-6,TRBV12-3/TRBV12-4,CASSFGTDSGANVLTF
15,TRBJ2-1,TRBV18,CASSPGDRGSREQFF
18,TRBJ2-5,TRBV24-1,CATSESRRDSPLRETQYF
14,TRBJ1-2,TRBV19,CASSILADRAGYTF
15,TRBJ2-7,TRBV12-5,CASGQSGLAGHEQYF
13,TRBJ2-1,TRBV7-9,CAIGAGGGNEQFF
13,TRBJ2-2,TRBV20-1,CSGAGTNTGELFF
18,TRBJ2-1,TRBV4-2,CASSRLAGVPSSYNEQFF
16,TRBJ2-1,TRBV10-3,CAISERTSGRHNEQFF
14,TRBJ1-5,TRBV12-3/TRBV12-4,CASSLAQGGQPQHF
15,TRBJ1-5,TRBV24-1,CATSDLWQINQPQHF
14,TRBJ1-2,TRBV6-5,CASSYSQGNYGYTF
14,TRBJ2-2,TRBV2,CASSPGTGSGELFF
19,TRBJ2-6,TRBV21-1,CASSNPAPGWAEGANVLTF
15,TRBJ2-7,TRBV25-1,CASSELTGIHYEQYF
15,TRBJ2-3,TRBV4-1,CASSQVGRERDTQYF
15,TRBJ1-5,TRBV6-1,CASRGPGNSNQPQHF
13,TRBJ2-1,TRBV7-9,CASSLRGWNEQFF
14,TRBJ2-7,TRBV4-1,CASSQQGAGDEQYF
17,TRBJ2-4,TRBV24-1,CATSDSATGAAKNIQYF
14,TRBJ1-1,TRBV18,CASSPQGSDTEAFF
20,TRBJ2-4,TRBV5-1,CASSFGGVGGTPFNKNIQYF
14,TRBJ2-2,TRBV10-3,CAPPAYANTGELFF
16,TRBJ2-1,TRBV3-1,CASSQDSQGRLGEQFF
16,TRBJ2-5,TRBV3-1,CASSQGGASGKETQYF
16,TRBJ2-7,TRBV10-3,CAISESVSRSLYEQYF
17,TRBJ2-5,TRBV5-1,CASSFGLAGGSQETQYF
13,TRBJ2-3,TRBV15,CATSRWDVDTQYF
18,TRBJ2-1,TRBV5-1,CASSLAGTPMSPNNEQFF
17,TRBJ2-7,TRBV7-9,CASSHTSADTRAYEQYF
11,TRBJ1-5,TRBV10-2,CASSLMKPQHF
17,TRBJ1-3,TRBV12-3/TRBV12-4,CASSLSLRGALGNTIYF
15,TRBJ1-1,TRBV10-3,CAISASARMNTEAFF
14,TRBJ2-3,TRBV27,CASMNRGPPDTQYF
16,TRBJ2-6,TRBV2,CASSDPRQAGANVLTF
15,TRBJ2-1,TRBV5-5,CASSPDGRAPNEQFF
15,TRBJ2-2,TRBV12-3/TRBV12-4,CASSQRQGAGGELFF
16,TRBJ2-3,TRBV3-1,CASSLGPPGGTDTQYF
11,TRBJ1-2,TRBV2,CTSSELHPYTF
17,TRBJ2-3,TRBV20-1,CSAALRTSGRAFDTQYF